This passage covers 22 T cell receptor beta chains from one sample sequenced in a study of shared clonotypes between healthy human individuals (TCRdb year 2020). The library was generated by the immunoSEQ multiplex PCR assay. TCRdb limited this immuneACCESS table to in-frame rearrangements with V and J called. A share of clones is missing; checked studies link under half to unresolved V genes, and the rest is unexplained. This sample holds roughly 640,000 clones; about 74% were observed only once. Over 1.5% of the sample is taken by the ten largest. The sequenced sample was memory CD4+ T cells sorted from blood. The cell subset or site label, read with the paper, signifies: CD45RA-negative fraction. Receptor source: a woman in her 30s in good health.

This chain links TRBV30 with TRBJ2-1, with D perhaps TRBD1 or TRBD2 (5 bases each). Germline CDR1 reads GTSNPN; CDR2 reads SVGIG (reference sequence). Trimming removed 5 bases at V and 4 bases at J, with 15 bases between. This CDR3 is built from 14 residues. CDR3: CAWGDQVAYNEQFF. CDR3 nucleotides: TGTGCCTGGGGGGACCAGGTGGCATACAATGAGCAGTTCTTC. Full variable domain (remainder filled in from reference TRBV30 and TRBJ2-1): SQTIHQWPATLVQPVGSPLSLECTVEGTSNPNLYWYRQAAGRGLQLLFYSVGIGQISSEVPQNLSASRPQDRQFILSSKKLLLSDSGFYLCAWGDQVAYNEQFFGPGTRLTVL.

This chain links TRBV19 with TRBJ1-5; D is uncertain. This CDR3 is 13 amino acids long. CDR1 LNHDA and CDR2 SQIVND come from the germline V gene (reference sequence). V was trimmed by 8 bases and J by 7 bases, leaving 15 bases between them. The CDR3 DNA reads as TGTGCCAGTTCGACGAGGCGGTGGCAGCCCCAGCATTTT. This codes for CASSTRRWQPQHF. The whole variable domain, filled in from reference TRBV19 and TRBJ1-5, reads DGGITQSPKYLFRKEGQNVTLSCEQNLNHDAMYWYRQDPGQGLRLIYYSQIVNDFQKGDIAEGYSVSREKKESFPLTVTSAQKNPTAFYLCASSTRRWQPQHFGDGTRLSIL.

The chain couples TRBV11-2 to TRBJ2-7, with TRBD1 matching 8 bases. Germline trimming cut 5 bases from V and 3 bases from J; bases unmatched to any gene: 9. The CDR3 is made up of 15 amino acids. The V gene's germline CDR1 is SGHAT and CDR2 FQNNGV. CDR3 in DNA: TGTGCCAGCAGCAGCCAGGGACAGGTCGGCTACGAGCAGTACTTC. Translation gives CASSSQGQVGYEQYF.

The chain joins TRBV11-2 to TRBJ1-4; 7 positions match TRBD1. CDR3 length: 15 residues. V gave up 1 base and J gave up 7 bases; unmatched junction bases: 6. From germline, CDR1 is SGHAT and CDR2 FQNNGV. The CDR3 bases are TGTGCCAGCAGCTTAGGTATAGGGGGCGGTGAAAAACTGTTTTTT. Protein product: CASSLGIGGGEKLFF.

This clone occurred many times. Different DNA sequences within this sample yield the same CDR3. This sequence joins TRBV5-1 and TRBJ1-1; 9 bases align to TRBD1. Germline CDR1 is SGHRS and CDR2 is YFSETQ. The CDR3 runs to 14 residues. V shed 0 bases, J shed 8 bases, and the junction held 5 bases outside the gene matches. In DNA form, the CDR3 reads TGCGCCAGCAGCTTGGGAACAGGGGGCCTCGAAGCTTTCTTT. This encodes CASSLGTGGLEAFF.

The chain couples TRBV5-4 to TRBJ2-2; 9 positions agree with TRBD1. V shed 3 bases, J shed 5 bases, and the junction held 5 bases outside the gene matches. The CDR3 runs 15 residues. Germline values: CDR1 SGHNT, CDR2 YYREEE (reference sequence). Here the CDR3 reads CASSSGTGYTGELFF. In nucleotides, the CDR3 is TGTGCCAGCAGCTCCGGGACAGGGTATACCGGGGAGCTGTTTTTT.

This clone was recorded at least ten times. The chain recombines TRBV7-8 with TRBJ2-2, with 8 nucleotides matching TRBD2. The germline V gene has CDR1 SGHVS and CDR2 FQNEAQ. The CDR3 covers 14 residues. With 3 bases clipped from V and 6 bases from J, the junction kept 3 bases outside the gene matches. CDR3 nucleotide sequence: TGTGCCAGCAGCTTCCGGGAGGGCGCCGGGGAGCTGTTTTTT. This translates into CASSFREGAGELFF.

The CDR3 is CAWSVRGRNTGELFF. The CDR3 nucleotides read TGTGCCTGGAGTGTACGTGGTAGGAACACCGGGGAGCTGTTTTTT. J is TRBJ2-2 and V is TRBV30, with D hard to call. This CDR3 has 15 amino acids. Looked up from germline, CDR1 is GTSNPN and CDR2 is SVGIG (reference sequence). Trimming pared 0 bases from V and 1 base from J, leaving 9 bases between.

This clone was observed a few times. CDR3 DNA: TGTGCCAGCAGTTTGACGACTAGCGGGGCCAAAAACATTCAGTACTTC. Protein product: CASSLTTSGAKNIQYF. The J gene is TRBJ2-4, the V gene TRBV28; the match to TRBD2 covers 10 bases. Germline V gene sequence: CDR1 MDHEN, CDR2 SYDVKM. V lost 3 bases, J lost 1 base, and 3 bases stayed unmatched. The CDR3 extends over 16 amino acids.

The J gene is TRBJ2-1, the V gene TRBV5-1; the match to TRBD2 covers 7 bases. Germline values: CDR1 SGHRS, CDR2 YFSETQ. The CDR3 runs 13 residues. Trimming cost V 6 bases and J 5 bases; bases outside gene matches: 5. CDR3 sequence reads: CASKAGANNEQFF. The DNA of the CDR3 is TGCGCCAGCAAGGCGGGAGCGAACAATGAGCAGTTCTTC.

DNA of the CDR3: TGCGCCAGCAGCCAAATACAGGGGGTTAATGAAAAACTGTTTTTT. Its protein product is CASSQIQGVNEKLFF. This sequence joins TRBV4-1 and TRBJ1-4; the match to TRBD1 covers 8 bases. V gave up 2 bases and J gave up 4 bases; unmatched junction bases: 3. The CDR3 has 15 amino acids. Germline CDR1 is MGHRA and CDR2 is YSYEKL.

This chain uses TRBV4-2 with TRBJ1-1; D call uncertain. V was trimmed by 5 bases and J by 2 bases, leaving 15 bases between them. From germline, CDR1 is LGHNA and CDR2 YNFKEQ. This CDR3 is built from 15 residues. The CDR3 region is CASSLSSQTNTEAFF. The CDR3 coding sequence is TGTGCCAGCAGCTTAAGTTCGCAGACAAACACTGAAGCTTTCTTT.

The chain links TRBV28 to TRBJ1-2; a weak D match, TRBD1 (6 bases). The CDR3 covers 15 residues. Germline values: CDR1 MDHEN, CDR2 SYDVKM. The V end was cut by 0 bases, the J end by 8 bases, with 16 bases between. The CDR3 protein is CASSLWVERGHGYTF. DNA for the CDR3: TGTGCCAGCAGTTTATGGGTTGAGCGGGGGCACGGCTACACCTTC.

V usage is TRBV28 and J usage is TRBJ1-5; TRBD1 matches at 10 bases. J was trimmed by 5 bases and V by 3 bases; bases with no gene match: 4. This CDR3 has 15 amino acids. Germline V gene lookup returns CDR1 MDHEN and CDR2 SYDVKM. In nucleotides, the CDR3 is TGTGCCAGCAGTTTGACAGGGGGCCTCGATCAGCCCCAGCATTTT. This gives the protein CASSLTGGLDQPQHF.

This clone was detected only once. The chain employs TRBV5-1 and TRBJ2-7; TRBD2 matches at 8 bases. The CDR3 runs 15 residues. Germline CDR1 and CDR2: SGHRS and YFSETQ. Losses at the gene ends were 4 bases for V and 2 bases for J; bases not matched to a gene: 8. The CDR3 loop is CASSAAGGLTYEQYF. The CDR3, as DNA: TGCGCCAGCAGCGCGGCGGGAGGACTCACCTACGAGCAGTACTTC.

The gene calls are TRBV27 and TRBJ2-7, with 9 bases lining up with TRBD1. The CDR3 has 13 residues. From germline, CDR1 is MNHEY and CDR2 SMNVEV (reference sequence). J gave up 3 bases and V 8 bases, and 5 bases lay outside the gene matches. As DNA, the CDR3 is TGTGCCAGCGGTTCGGACAGGGGCTACGAGCAGTACTTC. This encodes CASGSDRGYEQYF.

The rearrangement links TRBV27 to TRBJ1-2; TRBD1 is a possible D gene (5 bases). V lost 0 bases, J lost 5 bases, and 13 bases lay in between. Germline loops: CDR1 MNHEY, CDR2 SMNVEV (reference sequence). This CDR3 spans 15 amino acids. As DNA, the CDR3 is TGTGCCAGCAGTTTATCTGTGGGGGGTCGGTATGGCTACACCTTC. Translating it yields CASSLSVGGRYGYTF.

The CDR3 sequence: CASRGVDAGTNEQFF. The CDR3 DNA sequence: TGTGCCAGCAGGGGGGTAGACGCAGGAACCAATGAGCAGTTCTTC. The chain combines TRBV25-1 with TRBJ2-1; D may be TRBD1 or TRBD2 (5 bases each). The CDR3 consists of 15 residues. V was clipped by 6 bases and J by 6 bases, with 18 bases between them. Germline V gene data show CDR1 as MGHDK and CDR2 as SYGVNS.

V gene TRBV5-6 combines with J gene TRBJ1-4, with D hard to call. V lost 2 bases and J 8 bases, leaving 13 bases between the germline ends. The CDR3 length is 14 residues. Germline V gene data show CDR1 as SGHDT and CDR2 as YYEEEE. The CDR3 DNA is TGTGCCAGCAGCTTTCTAGACACAGAAGAAAAACTGTTTTTT. Residues: CASSFLDTEEKLFF.

This clone appeared once. The rearrangement uses TRBV11-2 and TRBJ2-7; 11 nucleotides agree with TRBD2. Looked up from germline, CDR1 is SGHAT and CDR2 is FQNNGV. The CDR3 covers 17 residues. J lost 0 bases, V lost 4 bases, and 8 bases had no gene match. The CDR3 spells CASSSQTSGVGSYEQYF. The CDR3 region has the DNA TGTGCCAGCAGCTCCCAGACTAGCGGGGTCGGCTCCTACGAGCAGTACTTC. Supplemented by reference TRBV11-2 and TRBJ2-7, the full variable domain reads EAGVAQSPRYKIIEKRQSVAFWCNPISGHATLYWYQQILGQGPKLLIQFQNNGVVDDSQLPKDRFSAERLKGVDSTLKIQPAKLEDSAVYLCASSSQTSGVGSYEQYFGPGTRLTVT.

This clone was found once. The chain carries TRBV5-4 and TRBJ2-1, with D tentatively TRBD2 (5 bases). The CDR3 sequence is 15 residues long. Germline V gene data show CDR1 as SGHNT and CDR2 as YYREEE (reference sequence). V was shortened by 4 bases and J by 1 base, with 12 bases between the two germline ends. CDR3: CASSPGGLSYNEQFF. CDR3 bases: TGTGCCAGCAGCCCCGGAGGTCTTTCCTACAATGAGCAGTTCTTC.

The V and J genes are TRBV5-1 and TRBJ1-1, with 9 bases aligning to TRBD1. CDR1 SGHRS and CDR2 YFSETQ come from the germline V gene. CDR3 length: 15 residues. Germline trimming cut 0 bases from V and 5 bases from J; bases unmatched to any gene: 5. CDR3 loop: CASSLGDRDWTEAFF. In DNA form, the CDR3 reads TGCGCCAGCAGCTTGGGGGACAGGGATTGGACTGAAGCTTTCTTT. The full variable domain, rest sourced from reference TRBV5-1 and TRBJ1-1, is KAGVTQTPRYLIKTRGQQVTLSCSPISGHRSVSWYQQTPGQGLQFLFEYFSETQRNKGNFPGRFSGRQFSNSRSEMNVSTLELGDSALYLCASSLGDRDWTEAFFGQGTRLTVV.